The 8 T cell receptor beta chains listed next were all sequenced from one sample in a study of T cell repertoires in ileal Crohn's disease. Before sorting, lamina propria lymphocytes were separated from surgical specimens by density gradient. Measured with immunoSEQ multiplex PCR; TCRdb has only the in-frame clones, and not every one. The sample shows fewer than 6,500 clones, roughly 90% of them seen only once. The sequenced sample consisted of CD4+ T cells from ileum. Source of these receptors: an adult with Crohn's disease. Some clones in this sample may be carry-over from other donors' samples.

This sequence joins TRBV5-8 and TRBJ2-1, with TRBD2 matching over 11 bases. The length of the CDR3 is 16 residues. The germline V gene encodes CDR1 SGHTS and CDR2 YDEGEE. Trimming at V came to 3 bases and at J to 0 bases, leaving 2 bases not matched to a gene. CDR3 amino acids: CASSSLAGGSYNEQFF. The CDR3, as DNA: TGTGCCAGCAGCTCCCTAGCGGGAGGCTCCTACAATGAGCAGTTCTTC.

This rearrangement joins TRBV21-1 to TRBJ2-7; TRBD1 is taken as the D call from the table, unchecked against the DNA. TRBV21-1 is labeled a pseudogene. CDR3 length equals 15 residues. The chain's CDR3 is CASSPPWTGDYEQYF. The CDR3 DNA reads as TGTGCCAGCAGCCCACCTTGGACAGGGGACTACGAGCAGTACTTC.

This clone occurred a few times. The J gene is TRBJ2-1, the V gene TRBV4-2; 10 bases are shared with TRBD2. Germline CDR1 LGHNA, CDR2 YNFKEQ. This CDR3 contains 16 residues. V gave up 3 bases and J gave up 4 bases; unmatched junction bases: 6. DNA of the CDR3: TGTGCCAGCAGCCAGACACTAGCGGGGACATACAATGAGCAGTTCTTC. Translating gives CASSQTLAGTYNEQFF.

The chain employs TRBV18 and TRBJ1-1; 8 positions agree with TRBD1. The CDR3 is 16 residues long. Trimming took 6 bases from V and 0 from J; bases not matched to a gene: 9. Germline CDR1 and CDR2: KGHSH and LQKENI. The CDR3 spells CASSPGQVTMNTEAFF. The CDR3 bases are TGTGCCAGCTCGCCGGGACAGGTAACCATGAACACTGAAGCTTTCTTT.

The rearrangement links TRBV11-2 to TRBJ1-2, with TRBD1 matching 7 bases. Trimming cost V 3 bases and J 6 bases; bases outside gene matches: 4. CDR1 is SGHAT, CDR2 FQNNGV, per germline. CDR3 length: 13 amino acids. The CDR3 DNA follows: TGTGCCAGCAGCTTCAGGGGGAGCGATGGCTACACCTTC. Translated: CASSFRGSDGYTF.

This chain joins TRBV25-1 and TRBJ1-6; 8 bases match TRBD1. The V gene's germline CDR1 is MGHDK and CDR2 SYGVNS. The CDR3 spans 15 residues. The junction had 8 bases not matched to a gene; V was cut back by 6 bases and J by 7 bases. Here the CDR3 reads CASSPNRGENSPLHF. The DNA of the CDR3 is TGTGCCAGCAGCCCAAACAGGGGGGAGAATTCACCCCTCCACTTT.

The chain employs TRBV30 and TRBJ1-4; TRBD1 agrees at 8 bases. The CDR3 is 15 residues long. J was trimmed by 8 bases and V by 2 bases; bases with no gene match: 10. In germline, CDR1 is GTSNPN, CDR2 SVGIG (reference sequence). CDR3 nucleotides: TGTGCCTGGAGTTCCTCCAGGGGGCTCGCCGAAAAACTGTTTTTT. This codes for CAWSSSRGLAEKLFF. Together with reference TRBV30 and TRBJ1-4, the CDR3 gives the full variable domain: SQTIHQWPATLVQPVGSPLSLECTVEGTSNPNLYWYRQAAGRGLQLLFYSVGIGQISSEVPQNLSASRPQDRQFILSSKKLLLSDSGFYLCAWSSSRGLAEKLFFGSGTQLSVL.

As DNA, the CDR3 is TGTGCCAGTAGTTTAGTCCACACCGGGACAGTGATTGGCTCCTATGGCTACACCTTC. Its protein product is CASSLVHTGTVIGSYGYTF. The chain combines TRBV19 with TRBJ1-2; 7 nucleotides align to TRBD1. Germline CDR1 and CDR2: LNHDA and SQIVND (reference sequence). The CDR3 spans 19 residues. V was clipped by 5 bases and J by 4 bases; unmatched bases: 22.